The 25 T cell receptor beta chains below come from one sample, sequenced in a study of cytomegalovirus exposure and HLA in healthy donors. Only in-frame clones appear in the TCRdb table, and some are missing; sequencing was by immunoSEQ multiplex PCR. The table includes more than 95,000 clones, around 90% detected once. The sample consisted of PBMCs. The source is a woman aged 18-29 years in good health and CMV-seronegative.

This clone was seen repeatedly, ten times or more. This sequence joins TRBV28 and TRBJ1-2; a weak D match, TRBD1 (5 bases). The germline V gene encodes CDR1 MDHEN and CDR2 SYDVKM. The CDR3 covers 16 residues. The V end was cut by 1 base, the J end by 3 bases, with 15 bases between. DNA of the CDR3: TGTGCCAGCAGTTTATTGCTCGGAGGGGCGGACTATGGCTACACCTTC. Protein product: CASSLLLGGADYGYTF.

V is TRBV13 and J is TRBJ2-5; 14 positions agree with TRBD2. The CDR3 extends over 15 amino acids. Germline-derived CDR1 and CDR2 are PRHDT and FYEKMQ (reference sequence). The ends lost 5 bases at V and 4 bases at J; junction bases unmatched: 3. CDR3 region: CASSPGLAGGETQYF. CDR3 coding DNA: TGTGCCAGCAGCCCTGGACTAGCGGGGGGAGAGACCCAGTACTTC.

This chain connects TRBV15 to TRBJ1-1; tentative D call: TRBD1 (6 bases). This CDR3 has 14 residues. V was cut by 3 bases and J by 2 bases, with 10 bases left in between. Germline V lookup: CDR1 LNHNV, CDR2 YYDKDF (reference sequence). The CDR3 coding sequence is TGTGCCACCAGCAGTTGGACAGTTAACACTGAAGCTTTCTTT. This translates into CATSSWTVNTEAFF. The full variable domain, with the rest looked up from reference TRBV15 and TRBJ1-1, is DAMVIQNPRYQVTQFGKPVTLSCSQTLNHNVMYWYQQKSSQAPKLLFHYYDKDFNNEADTPDNFQSRRPNTSFCFLDIRSPGLGDTAMYLCATSSWTVNTEAFFGQGTRLTVV.

This clone was detected once. The V gene is TRBV5-6, the J gene TRBJ2-2; D call uncertain. The CDR3 has 13 amino acids. CDR1 is SGHDT, CDR2 YYEEEE, per germline. Trimming pared 3 bases from V and 6 bases from J, leaving 9 bases between. In nucleotides, the CDR3 is TGTGCCAGCAGCTATCAGAATTCCGGGGAGCTGTTTTTT. This translates into CASSYQNSGELFF.

V and J are TRBV5-1 and TRBJ1-2; D is possibly TRBD1 (5 bases). CDR3 size: 20 residues. Germline lookup yields CDR1 SGHRS and CDR2 YFSETQ. Trimming cost V 0 bases and J 1 base, with 25 bases left between them. The CDR3 DNA reads TGCGCCAGCAGCTTGGATTATATGGCCGGCCGGATAAGGGGTAACTATGGCTACACCTTC. The encoded protein is CASSLDYMAGRIRGNYGYTF. The full variable domain, in which reference TRBV5-1 and TRBJ1-2 provide the parts outside the CDR3, is KAGVTQTPRYLIKTRGQQVTLSCSPISGHRSVSWYQQTPGQGLQFLFEYFSETQRNKGNFPGRFSGRQFSNSRSEMNVSTLELGDSALYLCASSLDYMAGRIRGNYGYTFGSGTRLTVV.

The count of this clone is one. This rearrangement joins TRBV4-1 to TRBJ2-1, with TRBD2 identical over 8 bases. Per the germline V gene, CDR1 is MGHRA and CDR2 is YSYEKL. The CDR3 spans 17 residues. V dropped 4 bases and J dropped 0; count of bases not matched to a gene: 8. The chain's CDR3 is CASSRQAGETSYNEQFF. The CDR3 DNA reads as TGCGCCAGCAGCCGACAAGCGGGAGAAACCTCCTACAATGAGCAGTTCTTC.

The chain combines TRBV2 with TRBJ2-7; D unresolved. V was shortened by 4 bases and J by 2 bases, with 6 bases between the two germline ends. The CDR3 sequence is 12 residues long. Germline CDR1 and CDR2: SNHLY and FYNNEI. CDR3 amino acids: CASSANPYEQYF. The DNA for the CDR3 is TGTGCCAGCAGTGCCAATCCCTACGAGCAGTACTTC.

The V gene is TRBV25-1, the J gene TRBJ2-3; the D gene is possibly TRBD1 (6 bases). The CDR3 length is 14 residues. Germline lookup yields CDR1 MGHDK and CDR2 SYGVNS. The V and J ends lost 3 bases and 6 bases respectively, with 13 bases between them. In nucleotides, the CDR3 is TGTGCCAGCAGTGACTGGCAGGGGACCGATACGCAGTATTTT. The encoded protein is CASSDWQGTDTQYF.

The V call is TRBV6-6, the J call TRBJ1-2; TRBD1 aligns across 8 bases. V was clipped by 2 bases and J by 6 bases; unmatched bases: 2. The CDR3 consists of 13 residues. From germline, CDR1 is MNHNY and CDR2 SVGAGI (reference sequence). In DNA, the CDR3 is TGTGCCAGCAGTTACGTACAGGGGGATGGCTACACCTTC. Amino acids: CASSYVQGDGYTF.

CDR3 DNA sequence: TGTGCCAGCAGCTTAGTGAATCGAAGGGGGCGGACTGAAGCTTTCTTT. It translates to CASSLVNRRGRTEAFF. V is TRBV7-9 and J is TRBJ1-1; 7 bases fit TRBD1. V lost 1 base to trimming and J lost 5 bases; unmatched junction nucleotides: 10. This CDR3 has 16 residues. Germline CDR1 SEHNR, CDR2 FQNEAQ (reference sequence).

The gene calls are TRBV7-2 and TRBJ2-2, with 11 bases identical to TRBD2. This CDR3 is built from 17 residues. J was trimmed by 2 bases and V by 3 bases; bases with no gene match: 5. Germline CDR1 SGHTA, CDR2 FQGNSA. The CDR3 sequence is CASSLSGTSGNTGELFF. The CDR3, as DNA: TGTGCCAGCAGCTTGAGTGGGACTAGCGGAAACACCGGGGAGCTGTTTTTT.

The V call is TRBV5-1, the J call TRBJ1-2; D possibly corresponds to TRBD1 (6 bases). The germline gives CDR1 SGHRS, CDR2 YFSETQ. The CDR3 runs 15 residues. The germline V and J ends were trimmed by 4 bases and 2 bases, with 15 bases remaining between them. The CDR3 nucleotides are TGCGCCAGCAGCGAAGGCGGGGGGCAGAACTATGGCTACACCTTC. Translated: CASSEGGGQNYGYTF.

The V and J genes are TRBV19 and TRBJ2-7; TRBD2 is a possible D gene (6 bases). Between the trimmed V and J ends, which lost 5 bases and 4 bases, there was a span of 18 bases. The CDR3 extends over 15 amino acids. Germline values: CDR1 LNHDA, CDR2 SQIVND (reference sequence). CDR3 protein: CASSHSGGSAYEQYF. CDR3 nucleotide sequence: TGTGCCAGTAGTCACAGTGGGGGGAGTGCGTACGAGCAGTACTTC.

This clone turned up a few times. The rearrangement uses TRBV28 and TRBJ2-1; a weak D match, TRBD2 (6 bases). The CDR3 runs 16 residues. V lost 5 bases and J lost 2, with 16 bases in between. Germline V gives CDR1 MDHEN, CDR2 SYDVKM. This chain's CDR3 is CASSQPGLPTYNEQFF. The CDR3 DNA reads TGTGCCAGCAGTCAACCGGGACTTCCCACCTACAATGAGCAGTTCTTC.

The chain uses TRBV2 and TRBJ2-1; maybe TRBD1 (6 bases). The ends were cut back, 0 bases at V and 3 bases at J, with 12 bases in the middle. The germline V gene encodes CDR1 SNHLY and CDR2 FYNNEI. The CDR3 covers 16 residues. The CDR3 bases are TGTGCCAGCAGTGAAGCGTGGCAGGGGTACTACAATGAGCAGTTCTTC. Translated: CASSEAWQGYYNEQFF. The full variable domain, its missing parts supplied by reference TRBV2 and TRBJ2-1, is EPEVTQTPSHQVTQMGQEVILRCVPISNHLYFYWYRQILGQKVEFLVSFYNNEISEKSEIFDDQFSVERPDGSNFTLKIRSTKLEDSAMYFCASSEAWQGYYNEQFFGPGTRLTVL.

J is TRBJ1-3 and V is TRBV6-5; D uncertain. V gave up 7 bases and J gave up 0 bases, with 13 bases separating them. The germline V gene encodes CDR1 MNHEY and CDR2 SVGAGI. There are 15 residues in the CDR3. CDR3 bases: TGTGCCAGCATATCAACACCATACTCTGGAAACACCATATATTTT. Amino acid sequence: CASISTPYSGNTIYF.

The chain recombines TRBV11-2 with TRBJ2-3, with 12 bases that match TRBD2. The germline CDR1 and CDR2 sequences are SGHAT and FQNNGV. The CDR3 loop spans 16 amino acids. J was trimmed by 6 bases and V by 1 base; bases with no gene match: 5. The CDR3 region is CASSLASGGATDTQYF. CDR3 DNA sequence: TGTGCCAGCAGCTTAGCTAGCGGGGGGGCCACGGATACGCAGTATTTT.

This clone was seen once. The rearrangement links TRBV27 to TRBJ2-5, with 16 nucleotides matching TRBD2. The germline V gene encodes CDR1 MNHEY and CDR2 SMNVEV (reference sequence). Trimming at V came to 3 bases and at J to 7 bases, leaving 5 bases not matched to a gene. The CDR3 is 16 amino acids. The CDR3 DNA follows: TGTGCCAGCAGTTTTGGGACTAGCGGGGGGGTCGCGACCCAGTACTTC. Encoded protein: CASSFGTSGGVATQYF.

The chain links TRBV28 to TRBJ1-5; the match to TRBD1 covers 10 bases. Germline CDR1 is MDHEN and CDR2 is SYDVKM. There are 14 residues in the CDR3. V gave up 2 bases and J gave up 8 bases; unmatched junction bases: 3. The CDR3 here is CASSLDGTGEPQHF. CDR3 coding DNA: TGTGCCAGCAGTTTAGACGGGACAGGGGAGCCCCAGCATTTT.

The CDR3 nucleotides read TGTGCCAGCAGCTTAAGCTTTAACTACGAGCAGTACTTC. This sequence encodes CASSLSFNYEQYF. The chain combines TRBV7-2 with TRBJ2-7; D uncertain. Trimming shortened V by 2 bases and J by 3 bases, and 8 bases separated the two germline ends. CDR1 and CDR2 (germline): SGHTA, FQGNSA. This CDR3 is built from 13 residues.

This rearrangement joins TRBV18 to TRBJ2-2, with TRBD1 matching over 7 bases. Germline lookup yields CDR1 KGHSH and CDR2 LQKENI. The J segment lost 5 bases and the V segment lost 3 bases, leaving 0 bases of the junction unmatched. The CDR3 sequence is 13 residues long. The CDR3 spells CASSPGQTGELFF. The CDR3 nucleotides are TGTGCCAGCTCACCGGGACAGACCGGGGAGCTGTTTTTT.

The chain links TRBV5-1 to TRBJ1-2; 7 bases align to TRBD1. The ends lost 4 bases at V and 1 base at J; junction bases unmatched: 10. The CDR3 totals 16 residues. Germline CDR1 is SGHRS and CDR2 is YFSETQ. CDR3 in amino acids: CASSNRDSSFNYGYTF. Here the CDR3 DNA reads TGCGCCAGCAGCAACCGGGACAGTTCCTTTAACTATGGCTACACCTTC.

This clone was seen just once. The J gene is TRBJ2-1, the V gene TRBV4-3; maybe TRBD2 (5 bases). Looked up from germline, CDR1 is LGHNA and CDR2 is YSLEER. Trimming cost V 0 bases and J 7 bases, with 7 bases left between them. The CDR3 spans 13 residues. CDR3 loop: CASSQDPGNEQFF. DNA of the CDR3: TGCGCCAGCAGCCAAGATCCGGGAAATGAGCAGTTCTTC.

The chain is built from TRBV5-1 and TRBJ2-2; TRBD1 matches at 8 bases. Germline V gene lookup returns CDR1 SGHRS and CDR2 YFSETQ. This CDR3 has 15 residues. Trimming at V came to 0 bases and at J to 7 bases, leaving 5 bases not matched to a gene. CDR3 bases: TGCGCCAGCAGCTTGGAGACAGGGGCGCTCGGGGAGCTGTTTTTT. Translating gives CASSLETGALGELFF.

V and J are TRBV5-1 and TRBJ2-2, with D possibly matching TRBD1 (6 bases). This CDR3 region has 15 residues. Germline CDR1 reads SGHRS; CDR2 reads YFSETQ. V lost 0 bases and J 8 bases, leaving 14 bases between the germline ends. The CDR3 reads CASSLGRGPRGELFF. The CDR3 DNA reads TGCGCCAGCAGCTTGGGCAGGGGCCCCAGAGGGGAGCTGTTTTTT. The complete variable domain, with remaining parts taken from reference TRBV5-1 and TRBJ2-2, reads KAGVTQTPRYLIKTRGQQVTLSCSPISGHRSVSWYQQTPGQGLQFLFEYFSETQRNKGNFPGRFSGRQFSNSRSEMNVSTLELGDSALYLCASSLGRGPRGELFFGEGSRLTVL.